This T cell receptor beta chain is from a study of siplizumab effects on memory and regulatory T cells. Study observations and caveats: Few alloreactive clones mapped to unstimulated subsets. Only a minority of proliferating CD4+ or CD8+ clones had an assignable naive or memory phenotype, with roughly 75-96% lacking one. In unstimulated cells, naive T cells appeared more diverse than memory T cells and seemed major alloresponse contributors.

The CDR3 totals 14 residues. Between the trimmed V and J ends, which lost 8 bases and 4 bases, there was a span of 15 bases. Germline V lookup: CDR1 MNHNY, CDR2 SVGAGI (reference sequence). About this clone itself: The antigen is unknown.

Measured with immunoSEQ multiplex PCR; TCRdb has only the in-frame clones, and not every one. This table has roughly 62,000 clones, around 80% appearing once. The rearrangement links TRBV6-6 to TRBJ1-5; D is perhaps TRBD1 (5 bases). Sequenced input: memory CD4+ T cells sorted from blood. The receptor was derived from a human donor in good health. The DNA for the CDR3 is TGTGCCAGCGGGGAGGGGAATGTTAATCAGCCCCAGCATTTT. It specifies CASGEGNVNQPQHF.